Detailed here is one T cell receptor (beta chain). The record originates from a study of blood T cell repertoires in COVID-19. Across the study: Samples representing acute and convalescent COVID-19 were sourced from the United States, Italy and Spain.

This CDR3 has 12 amino acids. The ends were cut back, 4 bases at V and 1 base at J, with 8 bases in the middle. CDR1 is SQVTM and CDR2 is ANQGSEA in the germline V gene. TCRdb's table, derived via immunoSEQ multiplex PCR, lists solely in-frame clones and lacks some. The repertoire includes 300,000 to 450,000 clones, 85% to 90% of them detected once, and approximately 0.93% sits in the top ten. Enrolled through a virtual design, the participants were between 18 and 89 years of age and came from 24 US areas. Cohorts were based on clinical histories the participants reported. The TCR sequence derives from a woman aged 25-40 years who had been exposed to COVID-19. The gene calls are TRBV29-1 and TRBJ2-7, with a weak D call TRBD2 (5 bases). The sequencing sample was made of PBMCs or T cells enriched from blood (not recorded which). Here the CDR3 reads CSVGRASYEQYF. The CDR3 nucleotides read TGCAGCGTTGGGCGGGCTTCCTACGAGCAGTACTTC.